Listed below are T cell receptor beta chains from one sample, sequenced in a study of beta chain features in type 1 diabetes. Clones were read by immunoSEQ multiplex PCR, and TCRdb kept only the in-frame ones, dropping some. Counted here are 110,000 to 150,000 clones, less than 9% occurring once; the ten biggest clones make up about 1.4%. Material: central memory CD4+ T cells from blood. These TCRs come from a woman younger than 45 in good health. Each CDR3 is given with its conserved first and last residue. Each record gives: CDR3 DNA, CDR3 protein, J gene, clone size, V gene, D gene. D genes are given only for firm matches. Size is omitted from some rows. Given values are once, few, many or a class for expanded clones.

TGTGCCAACCGGGACAGGGTCCGACTAGCGGCGAACACCGGGGAGCTGTTTTTT CANRDRVRLAANTGELFF TRBJ2-2 - TRBV14 -
TGTGCCAGCAGTGACCCTCGGGAAGGGGGAGAGACCCAGTACTTC CASSDPREGGETQYF TRBJ2-5 few TRBV25-1 -
TGTGCCAGCAGTTCGTACTACGAGCAGTACTTC CASSSYYEQYF TRBJ2-7 - TRBV28 -
TGCGCCAGCAGCTCTCAGGACCCCGGGGGAGAGACCCAGTACTTC CASSSQDPGGETQYF TRBJ2-5 - TRBV5-1 -
TGTGCCAGCAGCCCAATGGGACTAGCGGGAGGGGGTGAGCAGTTCTTC CASSPMGLAGGGEQFF TRBJ2-1 few TRBV7-3 TRBD2
TGTGCCAGCAGCTTAGAAAGACTAGCGGGCCGAAACATTCAGTACTTC CASSLERLAGRNIQYF TRBJ2-4 few TRBV7-2 TRBD2
TGTGCCAGCAGGGACAGCTACTACGAGCAGTACTTC CASRDSYYEQYF TRBJ2-7 few TRBV28 -
TGTGCCAGCGTTTCTCGGAGCGGGAGGGCCGGAGAGACCCAGTACTTC CASVSRSGRAGETQYF TRBJ2-5 - TRBV28 TRBD2
TGTGCCAGCAGTTACCAGGCAGGGCATGCCAAAAACATTCAGTACTTC CASSYQAGHAKNIQYF TRBJ2-4 - TRBV6-5 -
TGTGCCAGCAGCTTGACAGCCAGCCAAGAGACCCAGTACTTC CASSLTASQETQYF TRBJ2-5 few TRBV7-2 -
TGCGCCAGCAGCCACGAACCGGGACTAGCCCCAGATACGCAGTATTTT CASSHEPGLAPDTQYF TRBJ2-3 few TRBV4-3 TRBD2
TGTGCCAGCACCGGCGGCTTGGCCAGCAATCAGCCCCAGCATTTT CASTGGLASNQPQHF TRBJ1-5 - TRBV2 -
TGTGCCAGTACCACAGGGTATGGTGGCTACACCTTC CASTTGYGGYTF TRBJ1-2 few TRBV28 -
TGTGCCAGCAGCCAACGCGGGGACGCGAACACCGGGGAGCTGTTTTTT CASSQRGDANTGELFF TRBJ2-2 few TRBV9 -
TGTGCCAGCAGTTACGGTCGACTAGCGGGGTACAATGAGCAGTTCTTC CASSYGRLAGYNEQFF TRBJ2-1 - TRBV6-5 TRBD2
TGTGCCAGCAGCTCTGACAGGGGAGGGGAAGAGACCCAGTACTTC CASSSDRGGEETQYF TRBJ2-5 few TRBV2 -
TGTGCCACCAGCAGAGGGTTACCGGGACTAGCGGGAGGAGAGACCCAGTACTTC CATSRGLPGLAGGETQYF TRBJ2-5 - TRBV15 TRBD2
TGTGCCAGCAGTTCTCTAGGGGATGAAAAACTGTTTTTT CASSSLGDEKLFF TRBJ1-4 - TRBV27 -
TGTGCCACCAGCAGAGATAGGGGACAGGTCTACAATGAGCAGTTCTTC CATSRDRGQVYNEQFF TRBJ2-1 few TRBV15 TRBD1
TGTGCCAGCAGGCAAGCGGGAGGCTCCTACGAGCAGTACTTC CASRQAGGSYEQYF TRBJ2-7 few TRBV5-6 TRBD2
TGTGCCAGCAGTTATGAGCGTAGCTCCTACGAGCAGTACTTC CASSYERSSYEQYF TRBJ2-7 once TRBV6-1 -
TGTGCCAGCAGCCTTCAGGGGGCTGGGGCCAACGTCCTGACTTTC CASSLQGAGANVLTF TRBJ2-6 - TRBV11-2 TRBD1
TGTGCCAGCAGCTTAGGGGCAGAGACAGATACGCAGTATTTT CASSLGAETDTQYF TRBJ2-3 - TRBV11-3 -
TGTGCCAGTAGTCATGTTAAGGGAGCCCATGGCTACACCTTC CASSHVKGAHGYTF TRBJ1-2 - TRBV19 -
TGTGCCAGCAGCCCAGGTGGCGGGGGGGCATCTGGGGCCAACGTCCTGACTTTC CASSPGGGGASGANVLTF TRBJ2-6 few TRBV7-3 TRBD2
TGCGCCAGCAGCCAAGGGAGCGCCGACAATGAGCAGTTCTTC CASSQGSADNEQFF TRBJ2-1 many TRBV4-3 -
TGTGCCAGCAGCGCGGACAGGCCCCTCTACGAGCAGTACTTC CASSADRPLYEQYF TRBJ2-7 few TRBV14 TRBD1
TGTGCCAGCAGCGAACAACAGGGAAGCTATGGCTACACCTTC CASSEQQGSYGYTF TRBJ1-2 - TRBV9 -
TGTGCCAGCAGTACGAGACAGGGGGGGTCCTATGGCTACACCTTC CASSTRQGGSYGYTF TRBJ1-2 - TRBV28 TRBD1
TGTGCCAGTAGTAGCGTACTCCGAACCGGGGAGCTGTTTTTT CASSSVLRTGELFF TRBJ2-2 - TRBV19 -
TGTGCCAGCAGCGAATTAGGACAGGGACTAGCCAAAAACATTCAGTACTTC CASSELGQGLAKNIQYF TRBJ2-4 - TRBV7-9 TRBD1
TGTGCCAGCAGCCAAGATATGATAGTAGCGGGAGGGAGGAGGGCAGATACGCAGTATTTT CASSQDMIVAGGRRADTQYF TRBJ2-3 - TRBV4-2 TRBD2
TGTGCCAGCAGTAAGGAACAGGGTCGACTTGCCGAAAAACTGTTTTTT CASSKEQGRLAEKLFF TRBJ1-4 few TRBV28 -
TGTGCCAGCAGCCAGACAAACTTCGCCTACAATGAGCAGTTCTTC CASSQTNFAYNEQFF TRBJ2-1 few TRBV5-4 -
TGTGCCAGCAGCTTAAGGCTCACAGATACGCAGTATTTT CASSLRLTDTQYF TRBJ2-3 - TRBV7-3 -
TGTGCCAGCAGCCAGGGGTCTACGCAGTATTTT CASSQGSTQYF TRBJ2-3 many TRBV5-4 -
TGTGCCAGCAGCCTCGCTAGCGGGGGTCAAGAGACCCAGTACTTC CASSLASGGQETQYF TRBJ2-5 - TRBV6-5 TRBD2
TGCGCCAGCAGCTTGGTGGGCAGGGTAACAGATACGCAGTATTTT CASSLVGRVTDTQYF TRBJ2-3 few TRBV5-1 -
TGTGCCAGCAGTCTTAGAGCCGGGATCTCCTACGAGCAGTACTTC CASSLRAGISYEQYF TRBJ2-7 - TRBV2 -
TGTGCCAGCAGCTCATTGACTAGTGGCACCGGGGAGCTGTTTTTT CASSSLTSGTGELFF TRBJ2-2 - TRBV7-2 -
TGTGCCAGTAGTATGGGGCAGGGGATCAAGGAGCAGTTCTTC CASSMGQGIKEQFF TRBJ2-1 few TRBV19 -
TGTGCCTGGAATTGGTTGGGGGCGGAGACCCAGTACTTC CAWNWLGAETQYF TRBJ2-5 many TRBV30 -
TGTGCCAGCAGCGTAGGCGGGGGATGGGATACGCAGTATTTT CASSVGGGWDTQYF TRBJ2-3 few TRBV9 TRBD2
TGTGCCTGGAGTGTCCGGACAGGGCGATCGGCTTTCTTT CAWSVRTGRSAFF TRBJ1-1 - TRBV30 TRBD1
TGTGCCAGCAGAGGCACGGGACTGCACAATCAGCCCCAGCATTTT CASRGTGLHNQPQHF TRBJ1-5 - TRBV6-1 -